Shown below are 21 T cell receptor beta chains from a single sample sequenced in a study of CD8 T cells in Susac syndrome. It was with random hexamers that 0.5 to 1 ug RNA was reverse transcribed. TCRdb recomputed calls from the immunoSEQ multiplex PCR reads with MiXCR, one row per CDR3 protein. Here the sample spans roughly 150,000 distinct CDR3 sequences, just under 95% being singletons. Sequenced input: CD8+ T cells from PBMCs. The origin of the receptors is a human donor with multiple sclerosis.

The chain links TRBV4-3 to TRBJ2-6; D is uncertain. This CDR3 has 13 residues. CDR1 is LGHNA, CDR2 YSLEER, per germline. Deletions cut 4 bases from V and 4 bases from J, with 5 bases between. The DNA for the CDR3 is TGCGCCAGCAGCCCTAGAGGGGCCAACGTCCTGACTTTC. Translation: CASSPRGANVLTF.

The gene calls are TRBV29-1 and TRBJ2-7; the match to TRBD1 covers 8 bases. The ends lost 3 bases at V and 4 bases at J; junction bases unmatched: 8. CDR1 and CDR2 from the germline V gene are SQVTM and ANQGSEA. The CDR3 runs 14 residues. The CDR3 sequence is CSVDLAGGRYEQYF. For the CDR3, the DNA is TGCAGCGTTGACTTGGCAGGGGGCAGGTACGAGCAGTACTTC.

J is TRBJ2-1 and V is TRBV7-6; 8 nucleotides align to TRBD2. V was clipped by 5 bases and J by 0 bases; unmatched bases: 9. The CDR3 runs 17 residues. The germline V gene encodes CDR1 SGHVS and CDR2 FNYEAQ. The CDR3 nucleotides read TGTGCCAGCAGCCCGAGGACTAGCCCGAGCTCCTACAATGAGCAGTTCTTC. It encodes CASSPRTSPSSYNEQFF.

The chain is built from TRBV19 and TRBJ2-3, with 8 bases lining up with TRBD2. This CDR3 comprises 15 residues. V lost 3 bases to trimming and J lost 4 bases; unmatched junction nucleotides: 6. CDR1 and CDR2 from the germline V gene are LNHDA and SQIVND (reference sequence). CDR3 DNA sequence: TGTGCCAGTAGTATCAGCGGGGGAAGACCAGATACGCAGTATTTT. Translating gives CASSISGGRPDTQYF.

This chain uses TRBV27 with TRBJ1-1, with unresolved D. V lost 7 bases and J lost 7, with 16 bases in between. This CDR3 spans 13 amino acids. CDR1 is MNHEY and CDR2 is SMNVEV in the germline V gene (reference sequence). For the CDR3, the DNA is TGTGCCAGCACCCCGAACCTCCGAGGTGAAGCTTTCTTT. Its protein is CASTPNLRGEAFF.

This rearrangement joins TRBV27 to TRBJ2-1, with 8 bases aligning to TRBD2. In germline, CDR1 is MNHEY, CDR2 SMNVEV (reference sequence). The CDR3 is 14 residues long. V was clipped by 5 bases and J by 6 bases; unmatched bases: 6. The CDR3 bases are TGTGCCAGCAGTCGAGGACTAGCTCCCAATGAGCAGTTCTTC. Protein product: CASSRGLAPNEQFF.

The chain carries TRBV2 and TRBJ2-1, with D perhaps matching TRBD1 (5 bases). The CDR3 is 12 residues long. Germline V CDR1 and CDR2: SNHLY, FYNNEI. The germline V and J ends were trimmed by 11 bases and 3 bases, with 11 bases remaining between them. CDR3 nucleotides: TGTGCCGGCGTAGGGGTCTACAATGAGCAGTTCTTC. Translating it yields CAGVGVYNEQFF.

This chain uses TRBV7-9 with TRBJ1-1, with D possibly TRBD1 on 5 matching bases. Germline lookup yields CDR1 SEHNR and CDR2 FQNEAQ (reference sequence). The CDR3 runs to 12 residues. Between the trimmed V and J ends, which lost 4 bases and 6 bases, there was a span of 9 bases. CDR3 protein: CASSSGRPEAFF. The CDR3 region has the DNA TGTGCCAGCAGCTCAGGGAGGCCTGAAGCTTTCTTT.

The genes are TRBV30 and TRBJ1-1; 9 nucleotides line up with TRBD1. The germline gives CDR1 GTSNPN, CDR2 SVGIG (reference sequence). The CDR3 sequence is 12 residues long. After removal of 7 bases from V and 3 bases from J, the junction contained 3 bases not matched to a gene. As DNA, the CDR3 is TGTGCCTTACAGGGGGCCGACACTGAAGCTTTCTTT. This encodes CALQGADTEAFF.

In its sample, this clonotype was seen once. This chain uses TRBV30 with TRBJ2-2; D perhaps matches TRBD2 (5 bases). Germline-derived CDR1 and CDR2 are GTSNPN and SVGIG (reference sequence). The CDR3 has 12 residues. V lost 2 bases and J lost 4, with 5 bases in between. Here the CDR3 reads CAWSSGTGELFF. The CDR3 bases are TGTGCCTGGAGTAGCGGCACCGGGGAGCTGTTTTTT.

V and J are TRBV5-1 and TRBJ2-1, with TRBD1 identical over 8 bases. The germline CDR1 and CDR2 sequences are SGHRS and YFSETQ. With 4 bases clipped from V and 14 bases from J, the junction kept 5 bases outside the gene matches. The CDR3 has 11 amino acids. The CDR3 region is CASSTTGEEFF. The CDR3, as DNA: TGCGCCAGCAGCACGACAGGGGAGGAGTTCTTC.

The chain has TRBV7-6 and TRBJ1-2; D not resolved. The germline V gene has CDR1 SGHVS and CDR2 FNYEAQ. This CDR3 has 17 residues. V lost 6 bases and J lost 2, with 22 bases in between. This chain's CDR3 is CASSFPSSGDPNYGYTF. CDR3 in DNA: TGTGCCAGCAGTTTCCCTTCCTCGGGTGACCCGAACTATGGCTACACCTTC.

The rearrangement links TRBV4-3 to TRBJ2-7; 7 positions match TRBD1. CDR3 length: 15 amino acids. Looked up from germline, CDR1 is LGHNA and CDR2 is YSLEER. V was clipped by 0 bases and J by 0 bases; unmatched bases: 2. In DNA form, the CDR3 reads TGCGCCAGCAGCCAAGAGAGGGACAGCTCCTACGAGCAGTACTTC. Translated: CASSQERDSSYEQYF.

CDR3 protein: CSARNRAGGGWYEQYF. CDR3 DNA sequence: TGCAGTGCTAGAAATCGGGCAGGGGGGGGATGGTACGAGCAGTACTTC. The chain employs TRBV20-1 and TRBJ2-7; D may be TRBD1 or TRBD2 (7 bases each). CDR3 length: 16 amino acids. The V gene's germline CDR1 is DFQATT and CDR2 SNEGSKA (reference sequence). Trimming shortened V by 2 bases and J by 4 bases, and 21 bases separated the two germline ends.

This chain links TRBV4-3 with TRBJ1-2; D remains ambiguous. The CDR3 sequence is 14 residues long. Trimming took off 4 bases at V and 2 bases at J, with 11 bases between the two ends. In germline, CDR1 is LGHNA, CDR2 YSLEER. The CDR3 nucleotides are TGCGCCAGCAGCCCGCGAGGAGCCAACTATGGCTACACCTTC. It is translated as CASSPRGANYGYTF.

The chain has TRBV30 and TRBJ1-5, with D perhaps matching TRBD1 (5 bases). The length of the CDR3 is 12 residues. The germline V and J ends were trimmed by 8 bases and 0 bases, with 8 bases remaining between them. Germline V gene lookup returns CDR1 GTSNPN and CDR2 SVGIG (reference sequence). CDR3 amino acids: CAEGNSNQPQHF. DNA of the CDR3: TGTGCCGAGGGGAATAGCAATCAGCCCCAGCATTTT.

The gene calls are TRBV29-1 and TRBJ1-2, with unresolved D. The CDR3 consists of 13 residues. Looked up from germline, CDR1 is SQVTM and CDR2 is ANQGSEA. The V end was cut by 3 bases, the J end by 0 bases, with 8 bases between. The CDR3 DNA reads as TGCAGCGTTGACACGGGTTCTAACTATGGCTACACCTTC. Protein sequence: CSVDTGSNYGYTF.

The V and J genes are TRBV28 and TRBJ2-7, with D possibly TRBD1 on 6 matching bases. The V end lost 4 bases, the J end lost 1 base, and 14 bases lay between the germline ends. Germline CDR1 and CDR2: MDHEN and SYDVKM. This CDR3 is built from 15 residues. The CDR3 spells CASSSRTDPSYEQYF. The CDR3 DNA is TGTGCCAGCAGTTCCCGGACAGACCCTTCCTACGAGCAGTACTTC.

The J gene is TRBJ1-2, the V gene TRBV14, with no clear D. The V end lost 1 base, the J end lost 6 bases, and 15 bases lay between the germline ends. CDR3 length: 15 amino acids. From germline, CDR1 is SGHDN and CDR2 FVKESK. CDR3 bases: TGTGCCAGCAGCCAAGTCGGGAACCCAGTTGATGGCTACACCTTC. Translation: CASSQVGNPVDGYTF.

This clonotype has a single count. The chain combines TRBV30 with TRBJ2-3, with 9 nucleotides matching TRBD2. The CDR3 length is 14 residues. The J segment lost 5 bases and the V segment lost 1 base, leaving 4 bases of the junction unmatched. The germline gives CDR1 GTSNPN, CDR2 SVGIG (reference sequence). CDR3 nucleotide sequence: TGTGCCTGGAGTGAGAGCGGGGGGTTAGATACGCAGTATTTT. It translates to CAWSESGGLDTQYF.

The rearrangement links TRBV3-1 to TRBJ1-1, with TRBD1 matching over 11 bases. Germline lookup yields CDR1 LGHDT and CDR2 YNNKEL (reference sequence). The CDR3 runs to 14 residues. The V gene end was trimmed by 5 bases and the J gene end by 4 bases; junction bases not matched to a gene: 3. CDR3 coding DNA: TGTGCCAGCAGCTTTGGGACAGGGGGCACTGAAGCTTTCTTT. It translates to CASSFGTGGTEAFF.